A selection of T cell receptor beta chains follows, all from one sample in a study of shared clonotypes between healthy human individuals. The data were produced by immunoSEQ multiplex PCR, yet TCRdb's version contains in-frame clones alone and is incomplete. Of around 2.5 million clones in the sample, 93% were seen once. Sequenced material: naive CD4+ T cells from PBMCs. The receptors originated from a man aged 18-30 years in good health. Some clones in this sample may be carry-over from other donors' samples. CDR3s include the opening cysteine and the closing phenylalanine or tryptophan. The order of the fields is CDR3 protein, CDR3 DNA, J gene, clone size, D gene, V gene. A D gene is named only where the DNA matches it firmly. Rows may omit the clone size; those that give it use once, few, many or a size class.

CDR3 protein: CASNQGPETQYF
CDR3 DNA: TGTGCCAGCAACCAGGGGCCGGAGACCCAGTACTTC
J gene: TRBJ2-5
clone size: -
D gene: -
V gene: TRBV6-6

CDR3 protein: CASSTRTSNEKLFF
CDR3 DNA: TGCGCCAGCAGCACCCGGACTTCTAATGAAAAACTGTTTTTT
J gene: TRBJ1-4
clone size: few
D gene: -
V gene: TRBV4-1

CDR3 protein: CASSYRGPTNEKLFF
CDR3 DNA: TGTGCCAGCAGCTATAGGGGACCTACGAATGAAAAACTGTTTTTT
J gene: TRBJ1-4
clone size: -
D gene: -
V gene: TRBV16

CDR3 protein: CASSLKRDRPQETQYF
CDR3 DNA: TGCGCCAGCAGCTTAAAACGGGACAGACCCCAAGAGACCCAGTACTTC
J gene: TRBJ2-5
clone size: once
D gene: TRBD1
V gene: TRBV5-1

CDR3 protein: CATSDKYSRELKSGELFF
CDR3 DNA: TGTGCCACCAGTGACAAATATAGTCGGGAACTTAAGAGCGGGGAGCTGTTTTTT
J gene: TRBJ2-2
clone size: -
D gene: -
V gene: TRBV10-3

CDR3 protein: CASSTRLAGGRYNEQFF
CDR3 DNA: TGTGCCAGCAGCACCCGACTAGCGGGAGGTCGATACAATGAGCAGTTCTTC
J gene: TRBJ2-1
clone size: -
D gene: TRBD2
V gene: TRBV7-2

CDR3 protein: CASSAMGVGTDTQYF
CDR3 DNA: TGCGCCAGCAGCGCGATGGGAGTTGGCACAGATACGCAGTATTTT
J gene: TRBJ2-3
clone size: -
D gene: -
V gene: TRBV5-1

CDR3 protein: CASSSRWFYEQYF
CDR3 DNA: TGTGCCAGCAGCTCGCGGTGGTTCTACGAGCAGTACTTC
J gene: TRBJ2-7
clone size: few
D gene: -
V gene: TRBV7-3

CDR3 protein: CASSARGGYTF
CDR3 DNA: TGTGCCAGCAGTGCTAGGGGCGGCTACACCTTC
J gene: TRBJ1-2
clone size: -
D gene: -
V gene: TRBV28

CDR3 protein: CASGRQGQETQYF
CDR3 DNA: TGTGCCAGCGGTCGACAGGGACAAGAGACCCAGTACTTC
J gene: TRBJ2-5
clone size: -
D gene: TRBD1
V gene: TRBV27

CDR3 protein: CASSFTGTGVYEQYF
CDR3 DNA: TGTGCCAGCAGCTTCACCGGGACAGGGGTTTACGAGCAGTACTTC
J gene: TRBJ2-7
clone size: -
D gene: TRBD1
V gene: TRBV5-8

CDR3 protein: CASSESSGSANTQYF
CDR3 DNA: TGTGCCAGCAGTGAGTCTAGCGGGAGTGCGAATACGCAGTATTTT
J gene: TRBJ2-3
clone size: -
D gene: TRBD2
V gene: TRBV2

CDR3 protein: CASSPSGGNTGELFF
CDR3 DNA: TGTGCCAGCAGCCCAAGCGGGGGGAACACCGGGGAGCTGTTTTTT
J gene: TRBJ2-2
clone size: -
D gene: TRBD2
V gene: TRBV7-2

CDR3 protein: CAWSGNEQFF
CDR3 DNA: TGTGCCTGGAGTGGCAATGAGCAGTTCTTC
J gene: TRBJ2-1
clone size: once
D gene: -
V gene: TRBV30

CDR3 protein: CASSLAGLYTDTQYF
CDR3 DNA: TGTGCCAGCAGCCTAGCGGGACTTTACACAGATACGCAGTATTTT
J gene: TRBJ2-3
clone size: -
D gene: TRBD2
V gene: TRBV28

CDR3 protein: CASSFDSYSEAFF
CDR3 DNA: TGTGCCAGCAGCTTTGACAGCTATTCTGAAGCTTTCTTT
J gene: TRBJ1-1
clone size: -
D gene: -
V gene: TRBV7-3

CDR3 protein: CASSLRGSILSGELFF
CDR3 DNA: TGTGCCAGCAGCTTACGGGGGAGTATTTTATCCGGGGAGCTGTTTTTT
J gene: TRBJ2-2
clone size: -
D gene: -
V gene: TRBV7-9

CDR3 protein: CASSPGPTDTQYF
CDR3 DNA: TGCGCCAGCAGCCCAGGGCCGACAGATACGCAGTATTTT
J gene: TRBJ2-3
clone size: -
D gene: -
V gene: TRBV5-1

CDR3 protein: CASSEGSQPQHF
CDR3 DNA: TGTGCCAGCAGTGAAGGAAGTCAGCCCCAGCATTTT
J gene: TRBJ1-5
clone size: -
D gene: -
V gene: TRBV6-1

CDR3 protein: CASSLDAGPYEQYF
CDR3 DNA: TGCGCCAGCAGCTTGGATGCGGGGCCCTACGAGCAGTACTTC
J gene: TRBJ2-7
clone size: -
D gene: -
V gene: TRBV5-1

CDR3 protein: CASSPRSGALYNEQFF
CDR3 DNA: TGTGCCAGCAGCCCTAGGAGCGGGGCCCTCTACAATGAGCAGTTCTTC
J gene: TRBJ2-1
clone size: -
D gene: TRBD2
V gene: TRBV7-2

CDR3 protein: CASSDRDGINTEAFF
CDR3 DNA: TGTGCCAGCAGCGATAGGGACGGGATAAACACTGAAGCTTTCTTT
J gene: TRBJ1-1
clone size: -
D gene: -
V gene: TRBV21-1

CDR3 protein: CASRAGFGEQYF
CDR3 DNA: TGTGCCAGCAGGGCCGGGTTCGGCGAGCAGTACTTC
J gene: TRBJ2-7
clone size: -
D gene: -
V gene: TRBV6-1

CDR3 protein: CASSYSQLNTEAFF
CDR3 DNA: TGTGCCAGCAGTTACAGTCAGTTGAACACTGAAGCTTTCTTT
J gene: TRBJ1-1
clone size: -
D gene: -
V gene: TRBV6-6

CDR3 protein: CASSPTAGAYQPQHF
CDR3 DNA: TGTGCCAGCAGCCCCACCGCGGGGGCCTATCAGCCCCAGCATTTT
J gene: TRBJ1-5
clone size: -
D gene: -
V gene: TRBV11-2

CDR3 protein: CSSLIRLYAESMEETQYF
CDR3 DNA: TGCAGCTCTCTGATACGCCTCTACGCAGAGTCAATGGAAGAGACCCAGTACTTC
J gene: TRBJ2-5
clone size: -
D gene: -
V gene: TRBV29-1